This entry is about one T cell receptor beta chain. This record belongs to a study of blood T cell repertoires in COVID-19. Only in-frame clones appear in the TCRdb table, and some are missing; sequencing was by immunoSEQ multiplex PCR. Here the sample spans 300,000 to 350,000 clones, 80% to 90% being singletons. CDR3 length: 16 amino acids. Germline values: CDR1 SGHAT, CDR2 FQNNGV. The germline V and J ends were trimmed by 0 bases and 0 bases, with 9 bases remaining between them. V gene TRBV11-2 combines with J gene TRBJ1-5, with D possibly being TRBD1 (5 bases). This TCR was recovered from a man aged 25 to 45 who had recovered from COVID-19. The specimen was PBMCs or T cells enriched from blood (not recorded which). CDR3 region: CASSLDNGGSNQPQHF. DNA of the CDR3: TGTGCCAGCAGCTTAGATAACGGGGGTAGCAATCAGCCCCAGCATTTT. Combining the CDR3 with reference TRBV11-2 and TRBJ1-5 gives the whole variable domain EAGVAQSPRYKIIEKRQSVAFWCNPISGHATLYWYQQILGQGPKLLIQFQNNGVVDDSQLPKDRFSAERLKGVDSTLKIQPAKLEDSAVYLCASSLDNGGSNQPQHFGDGTRLSIL.